Below are 32 T cell receptor beta chains sequenced from a single sample in a study of cytomegalovirus exposure and HLA in healthy donors. Researchers ran the PCR with 60 Vbeta and 13 Jbeta primers. The protocol was immunoSEQ multiplex PCR, while the TCRdb copy is restricted to in-frame clones and leaves out a portion. The table shows 150,000 to 200,000 clones, with around 80% occurring only once. Sequencing was performed on PBMCs. These receptors were taken from a man aged 35 to 55 in good health and CMV-seronegative.

The chain carries TRBV28 and TRBJ1-1; TRBD1 aligns across 7 bases. Germline-derived CDR1 and CDR2 are MDHEN and SYDVKM. J gave up 1 base and V 4 bases, and 9 bases lay outside the gene matches. The CDR3 contains 16 residues. The chain's CDR3 is CASSSPRGQKNTEAFF. CDR3 sequence (DNA): TGTGCCAGCAGTTCTCCCCGGGGACAGAAGAACACTGAAGCTTTCTTT.

The chain has TRBV9 and TRBJ2-3; 7 nucleotides agree with TRBD1. The CDR3 sequence is 15 residues long. Germline V gene data show CDR1 as SGDLS and CDR2 as YYNGEE. The junction had 9 bases not matched to a gene; V was cut back by 3 bases and J by 5 bases. The CDR3 bases are TGTGCCAGCAGCGCGGGGCGGACAGGCCGAGATACGCAGTATTTT. It translates to CASSAGRTGRDTQYF.

J is TRBJ1-6 and V is TRBV27; D call uncertain. The CDR3 consists of 13 residues. Trimming shortened V by 0 bases and J by 10 bases, and 7 bases separated the two germline ends. From germline, CDR1 is MNHEY and CDR2 SMNVEV (reference sequence). The CDR3: CASSLSSVSPLHF. For the CDR3, the DNA is TGTGCCAGCAGTTTATCCTCGGTGTCACCCCTCCACTTT.

The V and J genes are TRBV4-1 and TRBJ2-2; D is ambiguous. CDR3 length: 13 amino acids. V dropped 7 bases and J dropped 4 bases, with 10 bases sitting between them. The germline CDR1 and CDR2 sequences are MGHRA and YSYEKL. The CDR3 nucleotides are TGCGCCAGCACCCCTCCCGGCACCGGGGAGCTGTTTTTT. Translated: CASTPPGTGELFF.

The chain recombines TRBV13 with TRBJ2-7; 7 positions agree with TRBD2. V lost 6 bases and J lost 3; bases outside the gene matches: 14. The CDR3 extends over 16 amino acids. Germline CDR1 and CDR2: PRHDT and FYEKMQ (reference sequence). For the CDR3, the DNA is TGTGCCAGCAGTAACCGGAAGGGAGGGACCCGCTACGAGCAGTACTTC. Protein product: CASSNRKGGTRYEQYF.

V and J are TRBV7-6 and TRBJ2-1, with D tentatively TRBD2 (5 bases). The germline V gene has CDR1 SGHVS and CDR2 FNYEAQ. The CDR3 covers 14 residues. The V end was cut by 4 bases, the J end by 9 bases, with 16 bases between. CDR3: CASSSPSEGIEQFF. The DNA for the CDR3 is TGTGCCAGCAGCTCTCCGTCCGAGGGAATTGAGCAGTTCTTC. Full variable domain (missing parts from reference TRBV7-6 and TRBJ2-1): GAGVSQSPRYKVTKRGQDVALRCDPISGHVSLYWYRQALGQGPEFLTYFNYEAQQDKSGLPNDRFSAERPEGSISTLTIQRTEQRDSAMYRCASSSPSEGIEQFFGPGTRLTVL.

This clone turned up a few times. The V gene is TRBV6-1, the J gene TRBJ1-5; 9 bases are a match to TRBD1. CDR3 length: 16 amino acids. Germline CDR1 reads MNHNS; CDR2 reads SASEGT. J was trimmed by 7 bases and V by 2 bases; bases with no gene match: 9. This CDR3 reads CASSEWRDRASQPQHF. The CDR3 region has the DNA TGTGCCAGCAGTGAATGGAGGGACAGGGCATCCCAGCCCCAGCATTTT.

For the CDR3, the DNA is TGCGCCAGCAGCCCTGGGGGGGTTGGCCCTCCATATACGCAGTATTTT. Protein sequence: CASSPGGVGPPYTQYF. V usage is TRBV5-1 and J usage is TRBJ2-3; TRBD2 matches 7 bases. J was trimmed by 7 bases and V by 4 bases; bases with no gene match: 15. The germline gives CDR1 SGHRS, CDR2 YFSETQ. CDR3 length: 16 amino acids.

With respect to this clone: The germline gene is not matched at one end of the junction; a read error may be the cause. This chain connects TRBV7-8 to TRBJ1-2; 8 positions agree with TRBD1. Germline lookup yields CDR1 SGHVS and CDR2 FQNEAQ. The CDR3 extends over 14 amino acids. CDR3 amino acids: CASSQNPGQGALSF. In nucleotides, the CDR3 is TGTGCCAGCAGCCAAAACCCGGGCCAGGGGGCTCTGTCCTTC. The whole variable domain, filled in from reference TRBV7-8 and TRBJ1-2, reads GAGVSQSPRYKVAKRGQDVALRCDPISGHVSLFWYQQALGQGPEFLTYFQNEAQLDKSGLPSDRFFAERPEGSVSTLKIQRTQQEDSAVYLCASSQNPGQGALSFGSGTRLTVV.

The CDR3 loop reads CASSPGQGGLNTEAFF. DNA for the CDR3: TGTGCCAGCAGCCCCGGACAGGGCGGCTTGAACACTGAAGCTTTCTTT. V is TRBV11-3 and J is TRBJ1-1, with 8 bases that match TRBD1. The germline gives CDR1 SGHNT, CDR2 YENEEA. V lost 5 bases and J lost 0; bases outside the gene matches: 8. The CDR3 totals 16 residues.

The V call is TRBV7-2, the J call TRBJ2-7, with TRBD1 identical over 9 bases. V trimming: 6 bases; J trimming: 5 bases; junction bases outside the gene matches: 11. The CDR3 has 15 residues. CDR1 SGHTA and CDR2 FQGNSA come from the germline V gene. CDR3 in amino acids: CASSRGQGTIDEQYF. The CDR3 nucleotides are TGTGCCAGCAGTCGGGGACAGGGAACGATCGACGAGCAGTACTTC.

The chain joins TRBV12-2 to TRBJ2-5; the D call of TRBD2 is as the table states it, not checked on the DNA. TRBV12-2 is a listed pseudogene. CDR3 size: 17 residues. DNA of the CDR3: TGTGCAAGTCGCTTAGCGCGGGCTAGCGGGATAAAAGAGACCCAGTACTTC. As protein: CASRLARASGIKETQYF.

CDR3 sequence reads: CASSLGHGDTQYF. The CDR3 DNA sequence: TGCGCCAGCAGCTTGGGTCACGGGGATACGCAGTATTTT. The chain has TRBV5-1 and TRBJ2-3; D ambiguous. V was clipped by 0 bases and J by 6 bases, with 8 bases between them. The CDR3 length is 13 residues. Germline V gene lookup returns CDR1 SGHRS and CDR2 YFSETQ.

This clone has a handful of counts. The CDR3 nucleotides read TGCGCCAGCAGCCTAGCGGGGGGCACAGATACGCAGTATTTT. It translates to CASSLAGGTDTQYF. The V gene is TRBV4-1, the J gene TRBJ2-3, with TRBD2 matching over 9 bases. The germline V gene encodes CDR1 MGHRA and CDR2 YSYEKL. The CDR3 length is 14 residues. V shed 4 bases, J shed 1 base, and the junction held 0 bases outside the gene matches.

This clone was detected only a few times. The genes are TRBV30 and TRBJ2-5; maybe TRBD2 (5 bases). CDR1 is GTSNPN, CDR2 SVGIG, per germline (reference sequence). The V gene lost 1 base and the J gene lost 4 bases, with 13 bases spanning the gap. The CDR3 spans 14 residues. CDR3 amino acids: CAWSAIALSETQYF. The CDR3 bases are TGTGCCTGGAGTGCCATAGCGCTCTCAGAGACCCAGTACTTC.

The V call is TRBV7-8, the J call TRBJ2-2, with D maybe TRBD1 (5 bases). Trimming took off 5 bases at V and 5 bases at J, with 12 bases between the two ends. This CDR3 comprises 14 residues. CDR1 SGHVS and CDR2 FQNEAQ come from the germline V gene. The CDR3 DNA reads as TGTGCCAGCAGCGCAAAACAGGTTACCGGGGAGCTGTTTTTT. It codes for CASSAKQVTGELFF. Combining the CDR3 with reference TRBV7-8 and TRBJ2-2 gives the whole variable domain GAGVSQSPRYKVAKRGQDVALRCDPISGHVSLFWYQQALGQGPEFLTYFQNEAQLDKSGLPSDRFFAERPEGSVSTLKIQRTQQEDSAVYLCASSAKQVTGELFFGEGSRLTVL.

The chain combines TRBV27 with TRBJ1-1; 7 nucleotides agree with TRBD1. V shed 9 bases and J 5 bases; nucleotides not matched to a gene: 18. Looked up from germline, CDR1 is MNHEY and CDR2 is SMNVEV (reference sequence). This CDR3 region has 16 residues. CDR3 protein: CASKPGTAQWETEAFF. Written as DNA, the CDR3 is TGTGCCAGTAAACCTGGGACAGCCCAATGGGAGACTGAAGCTTTCTTT.

This clone was observed a few times. The rearrangement joins TRBV21-1 to TRBJ2-3; the table names TRBD2, a call not compared with the DNA. TRBV21-1 is shown as a pseudogene. The CDR3 consists of 15 residues. As DNA, the CDR3 is TGTGCCAGCTGCGGACTAGCGGGCAGCACAGATACGCAGTATTTT. Translated, it gives CASCGLAGSTDTQYF.

In regard to this clone: At one boundary the junction diverges from the germline segment, which might be a read error. The rearrangement links TRBV27 to TRBJ2-7; TRBD1 matches at 7 bases. Germline loops: CDR1 MNHEY, CDR2 SMNVEV (reference sequence). The CDR3 length is 14 residues. The CDR3 DNA follows: TGTGTCAGCAGTTCGACGACAGGGCCCTACGAGCAGTACTTC. This sequence encodes CVSSSTTGPYEQYF.

The chain combines TRBV7-2 with TRBJ2-7, with D possibly matching TRBD2 (5 bases). Trimming removed 5 bases at V and 7 bases at J, with 15 bases between. CDR1 is SGHTA and CDR2 is FQGNSA in the germline V gene. The CDR3 runs to 13 residues. CDR3 amino acids: CASSPDLTSEQYF. For the CDR3, the DNA is TGTGCCAGCAGCCCCGACCTAACTAGTGAGCAGTACTTC.

The V and J genes are TRBV11-2 and TRBJ2-3, with 8 nucleotides matching TRBD1. This CDR3 region has 16 residues. The germline V gene encodes CDR1 SGHAT and CDR2 FQNNGV. Unmatched junction bases numbered 10, after V lost 4 bases and J lost 4 bases. CDR3 protein: CASSSPHEDRADTQYF. CDR3 coding DNA: TGTGCCAGCAGCTCCCCCCACGAGGACAGGGCAGATACGCAGTATTTT.

V and J are TRBV15 and TRBJ1-1; TRBD1 is a possible D gene (6 bases). Trimming pared 0 bases from V and 3 bases from J, leaving 11 bases between. Looked up from germline, CDR1 is LNHNV and CDR2 is YYDKDF (reference sequence). The CDR3 sequence is 15 residues long. This CDR3 is CATSRDRGGDTEAFF. DNA of the CDR3: TGTGCCACCAGCAGAGATAGGGGGGGAGACACTGAAGCTTTCTTT.

The rearrangement links TRBV28 to TRBJ2-5, with a tentative D call TRBD2 (7 bases). Trimming left V 2 bases short and J 5 bases short, with 12 bases between. Germline CDR1 reads MDHEN; CDR2 reads SYDVKM. The CDR3 has 14 residues. The CDR3 spells CASSLPGGRETQYF. The CDR3 DNA reads TGTGCCAGCAGTTTACCGGGGGGCCGGGAGACCCAGTACTTC.

The V gene is TRBV7-2, the J gene TRBJ1-3; 8 positions match TRBD1. The V and J ends lost 5 bases and 4 bases, in that order; junction bases with no gene match: 10. Germline CDR1 reads SGHTA; CDR2 reads FQGNSA. The CDR3 sequence is 16 residues long. The chain's CDR3 is CASSRLGQGGGNTIYF. CDR3 coding DNA: TGTGCCAGCAGCCGTTTAGGACAGGGTGGCGGAAACACCATATATTTT. The full variable domain, completed using reference TRBV7-2 and TRBJ1-3, is GAGVSQSPSNKVTEKGKDVELRCDPISGHTALYWYRQSLGQGLEFLIYFQGNSAPDKSGLPSDRFSAERTGGSVSTLTIQRTQQEDSAVYLCASSRLGQGGGNTIYFGEGSWLTVV.

The chain has TRBV21-1 and TRBJ2-7; the table's TRBD1 call for D was not verified on the DNA. TRBV21-1 represents a pseudogene. CDR3 length: 13 residues. Here the CDR3 reads CASTGMDVYEQYF. CDR3 sequence (DNA): TGTGCCAGCACAGGGATGGATGTTTACGAGCAGTACTTC.

This chain links TRBV29-1 with TRBJ1-1, with 7 bases that match TRBD1. V lost 6 bases, J lost 1 base, and 5 bases stayed unmatched. This CDR3 is built from 13 residues. CDR1 and CDR2 (germline): SQVTM, ANQGSEA. CDR3 protein: CSVRGYANTEAFF. CDR3 coding DNA: TGCAGCGTCAGGGGGTATGCGAACACTGAAGCTTTCTTT.

This clone was observed a single time. The chain links TRBV5-4 to TRBJ2-1; D unresolved. This CDR3 is built from 15 residues. The germline V gene has CDR1 SGHNT and CDR2 YYREEE (reference sequence). Between the trimmed V and J ends, which lost 0 bases and 1 base, there was a span of 8 bases. Here the CDR3 reads CASSLAQNSYNEQFF. The CDR3 DNA sequence: TGTGCCAGCAGCTTGGCCCAGAATTCCTACAATGAGCAGTTCTTC.

The gene calls are TRBV11-3 and TRBJ2-2, with TRBD1 matching over 9 bases. V gave up 6 bases and J gave up 1 base; unmatched junction bases: 3. This CDR3 has 15 amino acids. CDR1 is SGHNT, CDR2 YENEEA, per germline. The CDR3 DNA reads as TGTGCCAGCAGGCGGGGACAGGGGAACACCGGGGAGCTGTTTTTT. Encoded protein: CASRRGQGNTGELFF.

The chain links TRBV15 to TRBJ1-3; the match to TRBD1 covers 9 bases. The J segment lost 5 bases and the V segment lost 3 bases, leaving 14 bases of the junction unmatched. The CDR3 consists of 18 residues. CDR1 and CDR2 (germline): LNHNV, YYDKDF (reference sequence). For the CDR3, the DNA is TGTGCCACCAGCAGGGGGCAGACGGGACAGGGACGTAGAAACACCATATATTTT. The encoded protein is CATSRGQTGQGRRNTIYF.

The genes are TRBV27 and TRBJ2-2, with D hard to call. V was cut by 5 bases and J by 4 bases, with 8 bases left in between. This CDR3 has 13 residues. Germline assignment: CDR1 MNHEY and CDR2 SMNVEV (reference sequence). This CDR3 is CASSPYFTGELFF. CDR3 in DNA: TGTGCCAGCAGTCCCTACTTCACCGGGGAGCTGTTTTTT.

The chain links TRBV7-3 to TRBJ2-2, with 8 bases aligning to TRBD2. Trimming at V came to 3 bases and at J to 7 bases, leaving 7 bases not matched to a gene. CDR1 and CDR2 from the germline V gene are SGHTA and FQGTGA. This CDR3 has 15 residues. CDR3 in amino acids: CASSFGLAGVGELFF. For the CDR3, the DNA is TGTGCCAGCAGCTTTGGACTAGCAGGAGTCGGGGAGCTGTTTTTT.

In nucleotides, the CDR3 is TGTGCCATCAGTGAGGGACAGGGGGGGAATGCTGAAGCTTTCTTT. It yields the protein CAISEGQGGNAEAFF. The V and J genes are TRBV10-3 and TRBJ1-1, with 10 bases that match TRBD1. Per germline, CDR1 ENHRY and CDR2 SYGVKD. V shed 2 bases and J 6 bases; nucleotides not matched to a gene: 6. The CDR3 has 15 residues.